This T cell receptor beta chain was sequenced in a study of T-cell memory formation after mild COVID-19. Germline trimming cut 4 bases from V and 1 base from J; bases unmatched to any gene: 8. The germline V gene has CDR1 SQVTM and CDR2 ANQGSEA. CDR3 length: 15 residues. TCRdb reprocessed the 5' RACE reads with MiXCR, giving one entry per CDR3 protein. The sample has about 360,000 distinct CDR3 sequences; 10% to 15% are singletons. The gene calls are TRBV29-1 and TRBJ2-3, with TRBD2 matching 7 bases. Sequenced: PBMCs or a T cell subset sorted from them (not recorded which). The clonotype originates from a man aged 18 to 30 who had mild COVID-19 (a few samples of this study predate the infection). Cell type and time point are not known. This chain's CDR3 is CSVVGGGRGTDTQYF. The CDR3 bases are TGCAGCGTTGTCGGGGGAGGGCGCGGCACAGATACGCAGTATTTT.